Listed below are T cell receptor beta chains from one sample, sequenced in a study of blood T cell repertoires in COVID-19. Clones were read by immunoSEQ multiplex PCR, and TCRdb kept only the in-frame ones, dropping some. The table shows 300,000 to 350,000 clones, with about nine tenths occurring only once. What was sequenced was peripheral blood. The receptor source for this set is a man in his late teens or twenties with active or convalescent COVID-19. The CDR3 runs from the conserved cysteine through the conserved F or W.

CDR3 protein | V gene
CASGTAYNEQFF | TRBV6-5
CASSLVWDNSYEQYF | TRBV11-2
CASSNRDRDRYF | TRBV5-6
CASSQRGQGKETQYF | TRBV6-5
CASSLYTGVGTEAFF | TRBV18
CASSEDGSGRTYTGELFF | TRBV9
CASSSRGLQLFF | TRBV28
CASKTIGQLDGYTF | TRBV27
CASSELSGGKVVGTDTQYF | TRBV6-1
CASSESYRNTEAFF | TRBV10-1
CASSRRLGDSYEQYF | TRBV6-5
CASSLRAGYNSPLHF | TRBV28
CASSVEISGGTDTQYF | TRBV9
CASSFGSRYEQYF | TRBV5-1
CASSQTDMGFGEAFF | TRBV4-2
CASSSGIRQPQHF | TRBV19
CSVEDWETGVGYTF | TRBV29-1
CASSPPGSSSTDTQYF | TRBV3-1/TRBV3-2
CASSSWQGINYGYTF | TRBV5-4
CASRTLAPTQYF | TRBV12-3/TRBV12-4
CASSPDSYGYTF | TRBV7-9
CASSPGQGLYGYTF | TRBV7-9
CASSGGLAINEQFF | TRBV28
CASSQDRVAAPPLYEQYF | TRBV14
CASSEVQSRGTRTDTQYF | TRBV6-1
CASSIGPGTGASEAFF | TRBV19
CASSRDSSYEQYF | TRBV19
CASSLEASGAQETQYF | TRBV5-1
CASSVGGTGRETQYF | TRBV9
CASSTRTGAGNTIYF | TRBV19
CASSLQGAHTEAFF | TRBV7-2
CASSSRLANLGEQYF | TRBV7-9
CASSVATGSDYNEQFF | TRBV9
CASSKRYGTANTEAFF | TRBV7-6
CASSQERQVHEQYF | TRBV4-3
CASSARQGPGYTF | TRBV9
CASSWLLGTATNEKLFF | TRBV7-8
CSVENRDTAYEQYF | TRBV29-1
CASSPEGQVNEQFF | TRBV5-4
CASSLQGAVWTDTQYF | TRBV7-2
CASSSRQGAGYEQYF | TRBV13
CASSPWTGGYTEAFF | TRBV19
CASSSPGGYQPQHF | TRBV7-2
CASSPRTSGNNEQFF | TRBV5-4
CASSFDRYQVYGYTF | TRBV6-5
CASSLGQGGGQPQHF | TRBV13
CASSSRLGHAGKHF | TRBV6-2/TRBV6-3
CASSQKDSNIQYF | TRBV7-2
CASSMGQLNTEAFF | TRBV19
CASSSGGGEDYGYTF | TRBV6-5
CASSSTGEDSPLHF | TRBV5-1
CASSPGGHEQYF | TRBV12-3/TRBV12-4